This passage covers 25 T cell receptor beta chains from one sample sequenced in a study of blood T cell repertoires in COVID-19. Libraries were prepared by immunoSEQ multiplex PCR; TCRdb keeps only in-frame clonotypes and omits some of them. The sample carries about 50,000 clones, around 83% recorded once. Source material: peripheral blood. The receptor set was obtained from a man in his 70s with active COVID-19.

The genes are TRBV19 and TRBJ1-6, with 9 positions matching TRBD1. The CDR3 length is 13 residues. Looked up from germline, CDR1 is LNHDA and CDR2 is SQIVND (reference sequence). V lost 9 bases to trimming and J lost 13 bases; unmatched junction nucleotides: 10. The CDR3 DNA reads as TGTGCCAGGGGACAGGGATTCAATTTTCCCCTCCACTTT. The encoded protein is CARGQGFNFPLHF. The whole variable domain, remainder taken from reference TRBV19 and TRBJ1-6, is DGGITQSPKYLFRKEGQNVTLSCEQNLNHDAMYWYRQDPGQGLRLIYYSQIVNDFQKGDIAEGYSVSREKKESFPLTVTSAQKNPTAFYLCARGQGFNFPLHFGNGTRLTVT.

The chain couples TRBV9 to TRBJ1-4, with 9 bases aligning to TRBD1. CDR3 length: 16 amino acids. Germline V lookup: CDR1 SGDLS, CDR2 YYNGEE. V lost 2 bases to trimming and J lost 8 bases; unmatched junction nucleotides: 10. The CDR3 coding sequence is TGTGCCAGCAGCGTGGGAGTACAGGGGGCCGGGGAAAAACTGTTTTTT. Its translation: CASSVGVQGAGEKLFF.

The chain recombines TRBV18 with TRBJ1-1, with 7 bases identical to TRBD1. This CDR3 is built from 14 residues. Germline V gene lookup returns CDR1 KGHSH and CDR2 LQKENI. After removal of 2 bases from V and 1 base from J, the junction contained 1 base not matched to a gene. The CDR3 DNA reads as TGTGCCAGCTCACCAGGACAGGCGAACACTGAAGCTTTCTTT. It yields the protein CASSPGQANTEAFF.

The genes are TRBV30 and TRBJ2-3, with TRBD1 as a possible D gene (5 bases). The CDR3 contains 15 residues. V lost 0 bases, J lost 0 bases, and 10 bases lay in between. CDR1 GTSNPN and CDR2 SVGIG come from the germline V gene (reference sequence). The CDR3 loop reads CAWSVAGISTDTQYF. The CDR3 DNA follows: TGTGCCTGGAGTGTGGCAGGGATTAGCACAGATACGCAGTATTTT.

This chain uses TRBV7-9 with TRBJ1-2; D perhaps matches TRBD1 (5 bases). Trimming left V 1 base short and J 0 bases short, with 21 bases between. The CDR3 spans 19 residues. Germline V lookup: CDR1 SEHNR, CDR2 FQNEAQ (reference sequence). DNA of the CDR3: TGTGCCAGCAGCTTAGTTGGGGCGGTCTCATTGACAGCTAACTATGGCTACACCTTC. Protein sequence: CASSLVGAVSLTANYGYTF.

V gene TRBV3-1 (or the pseudogene TRBV3-2) combines with J gene TRBJ2-7, with a tentative D call TRBD2 (6 bases). CDR1 LGHDT and CDR2 YNNKEL come from the germline V gene (reference sequence). Trimming cost V 5 bases and J 0 bases, with 17 bases left between them. CDR3 length: 16 amino acids. The CDR3 region is CASSGDGVGGSYEQYF. CDR3 nucleotides: TGTGCCAGCAGCGGGGACGGGGTGGGGGGCTCCTACGAGCAGTACTTC.

The J gene is TRBJ1-4, the V gene TRBV7-2, with TRBD1 matching over 10 bases. The CDR3 totals 16 residues. The germline gives CDR1 SGHTA, CDR2 FQGNSA. V shed 1 base, J shed 4 bases, and the junction held 3 bases outside the gene matches. CDR3 in amino acids: CASSLGDRGSNEKLFF. CDR3 in DNA: TGTGCCAGCAGCTTAGGGGACAGGGGAAGTAATGAAAAACTGTTTTTT.

This clone was detected only once. CDR3 coding DNA: TGTGCCAGCTCACCATCTAGTGGGGCCCGCGGTGCCGGGGCCAACGTCCTGACTTTC. Its protein is CASSPSSGARGAGANVLTF. V gene TRBV18 combines with J gene TRBJ2-6; weak D call: TRBD1 (5 bases). The CDR3 is 19 amino acids. Germline V gene sequence: CDR1 KGHSH, CDR2 LQKENI. Trimming shortened V by 2 bases and J by 4 bases, and 21 bases separated the two germline ends.

V and J are TRBV30 and TRBJ2-7; D is unclear. Trimming stripped 5 bases from V and 7 bases from J, with 18 bases between. The germline gives CDR1 GTSNPN, CDR2 SVGIG (reference sequence). The CDR3 has 13 residues. DNA of the CDR3: TGTGCCTGGGGGCGGAGTGACCCTGGGGAGCAGTACTTC. It yields the protein CAWGRSDPGEQYF.

This chain uses TRBV21-1 with TRBJ2-2; TRBD2 is the table's D call and was not checked against the DNA. TRBV21-1 is recorded as a pseudogene. This CDR3 is built from 16 residues. The CDR3 sequence is CASSKIAGFGTGELFF. The CDR3 DNA follows: TGTGCCAGCAGCAAAATAGCGGGGTTTGGGACCGGGGAGCTGTTTTTT.

The rearrangement links TRBV28 to TRBJ2-1; D might be TRBD1 (5 bases). The CDR3 extends over 16 amino acids. Per germline, CDR1 MDHEN and CDR2 SYDVKM. V lost 2 bases, J lost 4 bases, and 15 bases lay in between. CDR3 amino acids: CASSLGAVGPYNEQFF. The DNA of the CDR3 is TGTGCCAGCAGTTTAGGGGCAGTCGGACCTTACAATGAGCAGTTCTTC.

V and J are TRBV5-1 and TRBJ2-7; D perhaps matches TRBD1 (6 bases). Germline-derived CDR1 and CDR2 are SGHRS and YFSETQ. This CDR3 has 14 residues. With 1 base removed from V and 5 bases from J, the gap between germline ends came to 13 bases. The DNA for the CDR3 is TGCGCCAGCAGCTTGAAGGGGGTTTTGGACGAGCAGTACTTC. Its protein is CASSLKGVLDEQYF.

This clone was seen once. Here the CDR3 DNA reads TGTGCCAGCAGCACCCGGGGTAGCGGGGGGACAGATACGCAGTATTTT. Its translation is CASSTRGSGGTDTQYF. The rearrangement links TRBV5-5 to TRBJ2-3; 10 bases are shared with TRBD2. Germline CDR1 reads SGHKS; CDR2 reads YYEKEE (reference sequence). Unmatched junction bases numbered 8, after V lost 4 bases and J lost 3 bases. The CDR3 covers 16 residues.

This chain uses TRBV18 with TRBJ2-1; possible D gene TRBD1, 6 bases. Germline CDR1 KGHSH, CDR2 LQKENI. The CDR3 totals 15 residues. V was pared by 4 bases and J by 5 bases, with 15 bases between. CDR3 amino acids: CASSRGLVPNNEQFF. The CDR3 bases are TGTGCCAGCTCACGGGGGCTAGTTCCCAACAATGAGCAGTTCTTC.

As DNA, the CDR3 is TGTGCCTGGAGTCCGAGCTTGGCCGGGGAGCTGTTTTTT. Its protein is CAWSPSLAGELFF. J is TRBJ2-2 and V is TRBV30; D ambiguous. CDR1 is GTSNPN and CDR2 is SVGIG in the germline V gene (reference sequence). CDR3 length: 13 amino acids. The germline V and J ends were trimmed by 2 bases and 6 bases, with 10 bases remaining between them.

V usage is TRBV9 and J usage is TRBJ1-2, with unresolved D. The CDR3 is 13 residues long. The V end lost 0 bases, the J end lost 7 bases, and 10 bases lay between the germline ends. Germline V lookup: CDR1 SGDLS, CDR2 YYNGEE. CDR3 in amino acids: CASSVDPLSGYTF. The CDR3 nucleotides read TGTGCCAGCAGCGTAGACCCCTTGAGTGGCTACACCTTC.

This rearrangement joins TRBV11-3 to TRBJ2-3, with TRBD2 matching over 9 bases. The CDR3 has 16 amino acids. Trimming removed 2 bases from V and 3 bases from J; junction bases left unmatched: 6. Looked up from germline, CDR1 is SGHNT and CDR2 is YENEEA. The CDR3 bases are TGTGCCAGCAGCTTATCGCAAGCGGGGGGAACAGATACGCAGTATTTT. This codes for CASSLSQAGGTDTQYF.

V usage is TRBV7-2 and J usage is TRBJ2-7, with 7 bases fitting TRBD2. CDR1 SGHTA and CDR2 FQGNSA come from the germline V gene. J lost 3 bases, V lost 5 bases, and 10 bases had no gene match. The CDR3 spans 15 residues. CDR3 in DNA: TGTGCCAGCAGCCTGGGACTACCTCGTGACTACGAGCAGTACTTC. It specifies CASSLGLPRDYEQYF. Together with reference TRBV7-2 and TRBJ2-7, the CDR3 gives the full variable domain: GAGVSQSPSNKVTEKGKDVELRCDPISGHTALYWYRQSLGQGLEFLIYFQGNSAPDKSGLPSDRFSAERTGGSVSTLTIQRTQQEDSAVYLCASSLGLPRDYEQYFGPGTRLTVT.

The chain recombines TRBV19 with TRBJ1-5; 7 bases match TRBD1. Germline trimming cut 6 bases from V and 0 bases from J; bases unmatched to any gene: 11. The length of the CDR3 is 17 residues. CDR1 and CDR2 (germline): LNHDA, SQIVND (reference sequence). The CDR3 bases are TGTGCCAGTAGCCTTCGGAGGACAGGCTATAGCAATCAGCCCCAGCATTTT. Protein: CASSLRRTGYSNQPQHF.

This chain links TRBV18 with TRBJ1-6; TRBD1 agrees at 9 bases. The CDR3 is 16 residues long. V was pared by 4 bases and J by 6 bases, with 7 bases of the junction left unmatched. Germline CDR1 is KGHSH and CDR2 is LQKENI. The CDR3 DNA reads TGTGCCAGCTCACAAGGACAGGGGAAGAGTAATTCACCCCTCCACTTT. Encoded protein: CASSQGQGKSNSPLHF. The variable domain in full, completed from reference TRBV18 and TRBJ1-6, reads NAGVMQNPRHLVRRRGQEARLRCSPMKGHSHVYWYRQLPEEGLKFMVYLQKENIIDESGMPKERFSAEFPKEGPSILRIQQVVRGDSAAYFCASSQGQGKSNSPLHFGNGTRLTVT.

The V gene is TRBV5-5, the J gene TRBJ2-3; 12 positions agree with TRBD2. This CDR3 has 16 amino acids. Losses at the gene ends were 3 bases for V and 6 bases for J; bases not matched to a gene: 8. Per the germline V gene, CDR1 is SGHKS and CDR2 is YYEKEE (reference sequence). The CDR3 reads CASSSDATSGGDTQYF. The CDR3 DNA reads as TGTGCCAGCAGCTCGGATGCGACTAGCGGGGGCGATACGCAGTATTTT.

V gene TRBV12-3 or TRBV12-4 combines with J gene TRBJ1-5; D unclear. CDR3 size: 13 residues. The germline V and J ends were trimmed by 1 base and 3 bases, with 4 bases remaining between them. This CDR3 is CASSLGHNQPQHF. CDR3 DNA: TGTGCCAGCAGTTTAGGGCACAATCAGCCCCAGCATTTT.

The chain has TRBV5-4 and TRBJ1-6; no clear D. Per germline, CDR1 SGHNT and CDR2 YYREEE (reference sequence). V lost 2 bases, J lost 8 bases, and 5 bases lay in between. There are 12 residues in the CDR3. The CDR3 region is CASSLEDSPLHF. CDR3 bases: TGTGCCAGCAGCTTAGAGGATTCACCCCTCCACTTT.

The chain couples TRBV27 to TRBJ1-1; no firm D call. V was shortened by 2 bases and J by 0 bases, with 7 bases between the two germline ends. CDR1 is MNHEY and CDR2 is SMNVEV in the germline V gene (reference sequence). The CDR3 is 14 residues long. This CDR3 is CASSLAGLNTEAFF. The CDR3 coding sequence is TGTGCCAGCAGTTTAGCGGGCCTGAACACTGAAGCTTTCTTT.

V is TRBV10-3 and J is TRBJ1-6; D is possibly TRBD1 (5 bases). The CDR3 is 14 residues long. CDR1 is ENHRY and CDR2 is SYGVKD in the germline V gene. The germline V and J ends were trimmed by 8 bases and 9 bases, with 17 bases remaining between them. The DNA of the CDR3 is TGTGCCATCGGGGATCTGGGGGGAAGTTCACCCCTCCACTTT. As protein: CAIGDLGGSSPLHF.